This T cell receptor (beta chain) was sequenced for a study of blood T cell repertoires in COVID-19. As for the study in general: Samples taken during acute and convalescent COVID-19 were collected in the United States, Italy and Spain. Sources were T cells, B-cell-depleted T cells, or PBMCs; the material itself was cDNA or gDNA.

A Seattle source enrolled patients during active infection and followed them longitudinally. Trimming removed 0 bases from V and 3 bases from J, with 7 bases in between. Germline CDR1 reads SGHRS; CDR2 reads YFSETQ. The CDR3 covers 14 residues. Per the authors' pipeline: Estimates of nucleated cell counts were drawn from the amplification of reference gene primers. Measured with immunoSEQ multiplex PCR; TCRdb has only the in-frame clones, and not every one. The V and J calls and clone size come from that table; D and trimming were worked out from the DNA. There are 200,000 to 250,000 clones in the sample; around 88% occur only once, and about 6% lies in the top ten.

The sequencing sample was made of peripheral blood. The V gene is TRBV5-1, the J gene TRBJ1-5, with D maybe TRBD1 (6 bases). The receptor was derived from a woman of 80 years or more with COVID-19, enrolled during active disease. CDR3 sequence: CASSLGDNNQPQHF. The CDR3 DNA follows: TGCGCCAGCAGCTTGGGGGACAACAATCAGCCCCAGCATTTT.